Each of the 21 T cell receptor beta chains below was sequenced from the same sample in a study of cytomegalovirus exposure and HLA in healthy donors. 13 Jbeta primers and 60 Vbeta primers were used for the PCR. The method was immunoSEQ multiplex PCR; TCRdb's version includes in-frame clones alone and lacks a portion of them. This sample has fewer than 150,000 clones, with 79% found just once. The sequenced sample consisted of PBMCs. These receptors all stem from a man aged 35-49 years in good health and CMV-seropositive.

This clone was detected only a few times. The rearrangement links TRBV10-3 to TRBJ2-1; possibly TRBD1 for D (6 bases). This CDR3 is 14 amino acids long. Germline V CDR1 and CDR2: ENHRY, SYGVKD. V was shortened by 6 bases and J by 6 bases, with 15 bases between the two germline ends. CDR3 protein: CAISLTGSTNEQFF. The CDR3 DNA is TGTGCCATCAGCCTGACAGGCTCCACCAATGAGCAGTTCTTC.

This rearrangement joins TRBV18 to TRBJ1-1, with D perhaps matching TRBD1 (6 bases). Deletions cut 6 bases from V and 4 bases from J, with 15 bases between. The CDR3 is 14 residues long. The germline V gene has CDR1 KGHSH and CDR2 LQKENI. The CDR3 protein is CASSPGRGATEAFF. The CDR3 DNA reads as TGTGCCAGCTCCCCCGGACGGGGGGCCACTGAAGCTTTCTTT. Drawing the rest from reference TRBV18 and TRBJ1-1, the complete variable domain is NAGVMQNPRHLVRRRGQEARLRCSPMKGHSHVYWYRQLPEEGLKFMVYLQKENIIDESGMPKERFSAEFPKEGPSILRIQQVVRGDSAAYFCASSPGRGATEAFFGQGTRLTVV.

This clone was observed once. This chain links TRBV28 with TRBJ2-2; D is undetermined. The CDR3 consists of 14 residues. CDR1 and CDR2 from the germline V gene are MDHEN and SYDVKM. The V and J ends lost 8 bases and 1 base respectively, with 11 bases between them. The CDR3 here is CASVLSRNTGELFF. The CDR3 nucleotides read TGTGCCAGCGTACTCTCCCGGAACACCGGGGAGCTGTTTTTT. Complete variable domain (other parts from reference TRBV28 and TRBJ2-2): DVKVTQSSRYLVKRTGEKVFLECVQDMDHENMFWYRQDPGLGLRLIYFSYDVKMKEKGDIPEGYSVSREKKERFSLILESASTNQTSMYLCASVLSRNTGELFFGEGSRLTVL.

The J gene is TRBJ2-7, the V gene TRBV14; TRBD2 is a possible D gene (7 bases). The CDR3 has 17 amino acids. Trimming left V 5 bases short and J 4 bases short, with 24 bases between. From germline, CDR1 is SGHDN and CDR2 FVKESK. The CDR3 nucleotides are TGTGCCAGCAGCTCTAGGGGGGGGGCGGCCCTCTGGTACGAGCAGTACTTC. Translation gives CASSSRGGAALWYEQYF.

V gene TRBV30 combines with J gene TRBJ1-4; D uncertain. The CDR3 consists of 12 residues. From germline, CDR1 is GTSNPN and CDR2 SVGIG (reference sequence). V lost 7 bases and J 5 bases, leaving 11 bases between the germline ends. The CDR3 spells CASRPGNEKLFF. CDR3 DNA sequence: TGTGCCTCCCGACCGGGGAATGAAAAACTGTTTTTT.

This clone was recorded only once. The chain carries TRBV19 and TRBJ1-4; 8 nucleotides agree with TRBD1. The CDR3 loop spans 15 amino acids. Germline trimming cut 5 bases from V and 5 bases from J; bases unmatched to any gene: 7. Germline V gene data show CDR1 as LNHDA and CDR2 as SQIVND (reference sequence). The CDR3 loop is CASSARQGTNEKLFF. DNA of the CDR3: TGTGCCAGTAGTGCAAGACAGGGGACGAATGAAAAACTGTTTTTT.

The chain is built from TRBV12-5 and TRBJ1-1, with D possibly being TRBD1 (5 bases). CDR1 LGHNT and CDR2 FRNRAP come from the germline V gene. This CDR3 contains 17 residues. Deletions cut 6 bases from V and 1 base from J, with 21 bases between. CDR3 DNA: TGTGCTAGTGGACCAATCAGGGACTCTTATGGGAACACTGAAGCTTTCTTT. It yields the protein CASGPIRDSYGNTEAFF.

The rearrangement joins TRBV19 to TRBJ1-1, with D perhaps TRBD1 (6 bases). In germline, CDR1 is LNHDA, CDR2 SQIVND (reference sequence). V was cut by 4 bases and J by 1 base, with 16 bases left in between. CDR3 size: 16 residues. CDR3 DNA sequence: TGTGCCAGTAGTAAATTACCGGGACAAGAGAACACTGAAGCTTTCTTT. Translation: CASSKLPGQENTEAFF.

CDR3 coding DNA: TGTGCCAGCACCCGGGGGGGGGACGGTCAGCCCCAGCATTTT. This gives the protein CASTRGGDGQPQHF. The V gene is TRBV28, the J gene TRBJ1-5, with D possibly being TRBD1 (5 bases). Germline lookup yields CDR1 MDHEN and CDR2 SYDVKM. Deletions cut 7 bases from V and 6 bases from J, with 16 bases between. This CDR3 region has 14 residues.

The rearrangement links TRBV28 to TRBJ1-4; D uncertain. This CDR3 comprises 17 residues. The germline V and J ends were trimmed by 6 bases and 5 bases, with 22 bases remaining between them. Germline CDR1 reads MDHEN; CDR2 reads SYDVKM. CDR3 protein: CASSGSETGMENEKLFF. CDR3 DNA: TGTGCCAGCAGCGGATCAGAAACCGGAATGGAGAATGAAAAACTGTTTTTT. The full variable domain, completed using reference TRBV28 and TRBJ1-4, is DVKVTQSSRYLVKRTGEKVFLECVQDMDHENMFWYRQDPGLGLRLIYFSYDVKMKEKGDIPEGYSVSREKKERFSLILESASTNQTSMYLCASSGSETGMENEKLFFGSGTQLSVL.

The sample holds one count of this clone. J is TRBJ1-5 and V is TRBV2; weak D call: TRBD1 (5 bases). The CDR3 runs to 15 residues. CDR1 SNHLY and CDR2 FYNNEI come from the germline V gene. V was clipped by 3 bases and J by 2 bases, with 11 bases between them. CDR3 loop: CASSDSGPRNQPQHF. In DNA, the CDR3 is TGTGCCAGCAGTGACTCAGGGCCACGCAATCAGCCCCAGCATTTT.

Concerning this clone: The same CDR3 can be traced to other DNA sequences in this sample. The V call is TRBV18, the J call TRBJ1-1; D gene unclear. CDR3 length: 13 residues. The germline CDR1 and CDR2 sequences are KGHSH and LQKENI. The V end lost 3 bases, the J end lost 1 base, and 6 bases lay between the germline ends. For the CDR3, the DNA is TGTGCCAGCTCACCTGGCAGGAACACTGAAGCTTTCTTT. It is translated as CASSPGRNTEAFF.

The chain couples TRBV10-3 to TRBJ2-3; TRBD1 matches at 10 bases. The V gene end was trimmed by 6 bases and the J gene end by 0 bases; junction bases not matched to a gene: 3. There are 15 residues in the CDR3. The germline gives CDR1 ENHRY, CDR2 SYGVKD. The CDR3 loop is CAIRGTGASTDTQYF. DNA for the CDR3: TGTGCCATCAGAGGGACAGGGGCGAGCACAGATACGCAGTATTTT.

The CDR3 is CASSVPARDSPRWTEAFF. CDR3 in DNA: TGTGCCAGCAGCGTACCAGCCCGGGACTCCCCGAGGTGGACTGAAGCTTTCTTT. The chain combines TRBV7-9 with TRBJ1-1; a possible D gene is TRBD1 (5 bases). Trimming took off 5 bases at V and 5 bases at J, with 27 bases between the two ends. The CDR3 is 18 residues long. CDR1 and CDR2 (germline): SEHNR, FQNEAQ (reference sequence).

This chain links TRBV7-9 with TRBJ2-3, with 9 bases identical to TRBD2. Germline trimming cut 5 bases from V and 0 bases from J; bases unmatched to any gene: 6. Germline V CDR1 and CDR2: SEHNR, FQNEAQ (reference sequence). The CDR3 covers 16 residues. In DNA form, the CDR3 reads TGTGCCAGCAGCCGGCGGGGGGGTATTAGCACAGATACGCAGTATTTT. This encodes CASSRRGGISTDTQYF. Full variable domain (remainder filled in from reference TRBV7-9 and TRBJ2-3): DTGVSQNPRHKITKRGQNVTFRCDPISEHNRLYWYRQTLGQGPEFLTYFQNEAQLEKSRLLSDRFSAERPKGSFSTLEIQRTEQGDSAMYLCASSRRGGISTDTQYFGPGTRLTVL.

This chain links TRBV21-1 with TRBJ2-7; TRBD1 is taken as the D call from the table, unchecked against the DNA. TRBV21-1 is a pseudogene segment. This CDR3 is built from 15 residues. Written as DNA, the CDR3 is TGTGCCAGCAGCCTGCGGGACAGGGGGGTTTACGAGCAGTACTTC. Translated: CASSLRDRGVYEQYF.

The chain combines TRBV5-6 with TRBJ1-6; possible D gene TRBD1, 6 bases. The V end was cut by 4 bases, the J end by 12 bases, with 11 bases between. Germline V CDR1 and CDR2: SGHDT, YYEEEE. The CDR3 consists of 12 residues. The CDR3 DNA reads TGTGCCAGCAGCGGCCTCAGGGGACCCCTCCACTTT. Protein: CASSGLRGPLHF.

The rearrangement joins TRBV29-1 to TRBJ2-2; 10 bases are shared with TRBD2. V was clipped by 7 bases and J by 4 bases; unmatched bases: 6. The CDR3 spans 14 residues. CDR1 and CDR2 (germline): SQVTM, ANQGSEA. CDR3: CSGGAGGPTGELFF. CDR3 in DNA: TGCAGCGGGGGAGCGGGAGGGCCCACCGGGGAGCTGTTTTTT.

The J gene is TRBJ2-1, the V gene TRBV15; no clear D. The germline V gene has CDR1 LNHNV and CDR2 YYDKDF (reference sequence). Trimming took 0 bases from V and 2 from J, leaving 11 bases between them. This CDR3 spans 16 amino acids. Written as DNA, the CDR3 is TGTGCCACCAGCAGAGATCTTGGAGTGGCCTACAATGAGCAGTTCTTC. The encoded protein is CATSRDLGVAYNEQFF.

Only a few counts were recorded for this clone. The chain couples TRBV9 to TRBJ1-3; a weak D match, TRBD1 (5 bases). V was cut by 0 bases and J by 3 bases, with 7 bases left in between. The CDR3 runs to 14 residues. Germline loops: CDR1 SGDLS, CDR2 YYNGEE. This chain's CDR3 is CASSVGGDGNTIYF. CDR3 nucleotide sequence: TGTGCCAGCAGCGTAGGGGGGGATGGAAACACCATATATTTT.

The chain couples TRBV27 to TRBJ1-4; possibly TRBD1 for D (5 bases). Germline CDR1 and CDR2: MNHEY and SMNVEV (reference sequence). V shed 6 bases and J shed 11 bases, with 22 bases lying between them. The length of the CDR3 is 15 residues. Written as DNA, the CDR3 is TGTGCCAGCAGCCAACCGGGACTTTGGCGGCGGAAACTGTTTTTT. Translated, it gives CASSQPGLWRRKLFF.